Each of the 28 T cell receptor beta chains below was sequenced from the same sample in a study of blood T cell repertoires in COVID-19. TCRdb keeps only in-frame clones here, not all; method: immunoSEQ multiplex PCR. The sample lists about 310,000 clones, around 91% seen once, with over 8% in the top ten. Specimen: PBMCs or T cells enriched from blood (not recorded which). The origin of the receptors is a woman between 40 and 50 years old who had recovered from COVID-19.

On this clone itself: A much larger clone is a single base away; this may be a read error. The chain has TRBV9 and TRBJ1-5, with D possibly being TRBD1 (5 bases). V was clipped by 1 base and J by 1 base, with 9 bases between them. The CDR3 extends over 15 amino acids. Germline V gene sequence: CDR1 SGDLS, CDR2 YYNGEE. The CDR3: CASSVSGMSNQPQHF. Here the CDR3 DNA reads TGTGCCAGCAGCGTATCAGGGATGAGCAATCAGCCCCAGCATTTT.

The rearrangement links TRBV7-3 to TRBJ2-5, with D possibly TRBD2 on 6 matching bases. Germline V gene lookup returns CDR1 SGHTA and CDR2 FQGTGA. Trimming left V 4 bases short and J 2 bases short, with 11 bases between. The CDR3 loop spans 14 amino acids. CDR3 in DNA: TGTGCCAGCAGCTCTGGCGGGGTTCAAGAGACCCAGTACTTC. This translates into CASSSGGVQETQYF.

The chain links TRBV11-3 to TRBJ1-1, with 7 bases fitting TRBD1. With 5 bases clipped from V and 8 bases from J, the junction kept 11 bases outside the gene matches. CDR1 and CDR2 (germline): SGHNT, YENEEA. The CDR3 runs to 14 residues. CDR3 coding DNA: TGTGCCAGCAGCCCCGCAGCGACAGGGTTGGAAGCTTTCTTT. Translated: CASSPAATGLEAFF. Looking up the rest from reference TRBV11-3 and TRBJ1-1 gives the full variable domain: EAGVVQSPRYKIIEKKQPVAFWCNPISGHNTLYWYLQNLGQGPELLIRYENEEAVDDSQLPKDRFSAERLKGVDSTLKIQPAELGDSAVYLCASSPAATGLEAFFGQGTRLTVV.

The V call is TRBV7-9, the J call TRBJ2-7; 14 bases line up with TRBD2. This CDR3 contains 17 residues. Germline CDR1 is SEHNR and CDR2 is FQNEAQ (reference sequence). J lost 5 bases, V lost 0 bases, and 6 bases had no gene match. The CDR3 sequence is CASSLAGTSGRGDEQYF. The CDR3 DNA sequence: TGTGCCAGCAGCTTAGCCGGGACTAGCGGGAGAGGGGACGAGCAGTACTTC.

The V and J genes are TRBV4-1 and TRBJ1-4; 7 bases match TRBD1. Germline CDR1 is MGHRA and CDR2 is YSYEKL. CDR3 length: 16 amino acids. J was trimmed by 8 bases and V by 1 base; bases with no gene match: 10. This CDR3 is CASSQVENRGREKLFF. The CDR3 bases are TGCGCCAGCAGCCAAGTTGAAAACAGGGGCAGAGAAAAACTGTTTTTT.

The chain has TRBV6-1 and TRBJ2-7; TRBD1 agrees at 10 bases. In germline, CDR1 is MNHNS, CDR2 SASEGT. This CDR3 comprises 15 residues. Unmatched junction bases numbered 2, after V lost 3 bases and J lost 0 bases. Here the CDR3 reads CASSETGGPSYEQYF. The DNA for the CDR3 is TGTGCCAGCAGTGAGACAGGGGGCCCCTCCTACGAGCAGTACTTC.

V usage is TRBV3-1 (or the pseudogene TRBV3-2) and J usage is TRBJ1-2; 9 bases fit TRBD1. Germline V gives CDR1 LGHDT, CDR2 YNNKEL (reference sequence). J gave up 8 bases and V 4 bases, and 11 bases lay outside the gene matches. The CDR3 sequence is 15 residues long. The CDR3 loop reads CASSRTGGEVLGYTF. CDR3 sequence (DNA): TGTGCCAGCAGCCGTACAGGGGGCGAGGTGTTGGGCTACACCTTC.

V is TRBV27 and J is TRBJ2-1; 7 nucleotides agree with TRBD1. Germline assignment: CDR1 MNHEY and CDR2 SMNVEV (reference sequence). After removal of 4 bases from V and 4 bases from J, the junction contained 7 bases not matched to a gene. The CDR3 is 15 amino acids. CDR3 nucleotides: TGTGCCAGCAGTTCCCGGGACAGCGGATACAATGAGCAGTTCTTC. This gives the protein CASSSRDSGYNEQFF.

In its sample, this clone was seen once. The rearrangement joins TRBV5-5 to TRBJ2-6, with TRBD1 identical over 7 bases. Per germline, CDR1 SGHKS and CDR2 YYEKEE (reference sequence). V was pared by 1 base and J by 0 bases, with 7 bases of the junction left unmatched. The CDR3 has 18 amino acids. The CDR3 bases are TGTGCCAGCAGCTTGATTACAGGGGCCTTCTCTGGGGCCAACGTCCTGACTTTC. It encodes CASSLITGAFSGANVLTF.

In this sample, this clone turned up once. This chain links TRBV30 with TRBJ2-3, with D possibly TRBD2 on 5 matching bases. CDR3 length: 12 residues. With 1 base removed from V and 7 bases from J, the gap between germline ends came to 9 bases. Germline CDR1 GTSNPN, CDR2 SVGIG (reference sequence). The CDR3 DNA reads TGTGCCTGGAGTGGACCGGGGAATACGCAGTATTTT. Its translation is CAWSGPGNTQYF.

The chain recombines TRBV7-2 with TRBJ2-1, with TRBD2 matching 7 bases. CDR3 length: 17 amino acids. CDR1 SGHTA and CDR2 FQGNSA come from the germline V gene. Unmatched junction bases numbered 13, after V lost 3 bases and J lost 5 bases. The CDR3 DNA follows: TGTGCCAGCAGCTTGGGAGTAGGACTAGGAAGTCACAATGAGCAGTTCTTC. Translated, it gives CASSLGVGLGSHNEQFF.

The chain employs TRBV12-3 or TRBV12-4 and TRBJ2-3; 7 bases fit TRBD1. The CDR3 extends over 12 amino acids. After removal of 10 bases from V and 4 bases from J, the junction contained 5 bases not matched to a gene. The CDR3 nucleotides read TGTGCCACCTCAGGGGGTTCAGATACGCAGTATTTT. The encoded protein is CATSGGSDTQYF.

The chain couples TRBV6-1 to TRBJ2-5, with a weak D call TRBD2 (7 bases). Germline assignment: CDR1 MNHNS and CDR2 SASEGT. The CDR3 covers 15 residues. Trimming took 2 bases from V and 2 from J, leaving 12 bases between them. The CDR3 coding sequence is TGTGCCAGCAGTGAACAGGGAGGGGGGCAAGAGACCCAGTACTTC. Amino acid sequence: CASSEQGGGQETQYF.

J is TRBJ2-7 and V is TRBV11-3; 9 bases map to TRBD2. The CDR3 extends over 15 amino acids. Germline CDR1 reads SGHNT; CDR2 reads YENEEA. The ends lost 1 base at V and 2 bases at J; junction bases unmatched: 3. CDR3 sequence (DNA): TGTGCCAGCAGCTTAGGAGGCGGGGGGGCCTACGAGCAGTACTTC. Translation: CASSLGGGGAYEQYF.

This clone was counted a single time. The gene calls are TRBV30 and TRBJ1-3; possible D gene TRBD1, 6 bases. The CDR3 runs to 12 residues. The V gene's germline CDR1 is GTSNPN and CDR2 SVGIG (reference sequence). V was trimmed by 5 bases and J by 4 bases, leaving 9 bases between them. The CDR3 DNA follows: TGTGCCTGGGAACAGGGAGGAAACACCATATATTTT. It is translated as CAWEQGGNTIYF.

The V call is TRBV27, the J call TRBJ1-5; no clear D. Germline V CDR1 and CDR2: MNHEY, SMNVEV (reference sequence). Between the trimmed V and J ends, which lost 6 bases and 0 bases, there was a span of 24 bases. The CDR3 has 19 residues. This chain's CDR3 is CASSPLPGRGGYSNQPQHF. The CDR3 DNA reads TGTGCCAGCAGCCCTCTCCCCGGACGGGGTGGGTATAGCAATCAGCCCCAGCATTTT.

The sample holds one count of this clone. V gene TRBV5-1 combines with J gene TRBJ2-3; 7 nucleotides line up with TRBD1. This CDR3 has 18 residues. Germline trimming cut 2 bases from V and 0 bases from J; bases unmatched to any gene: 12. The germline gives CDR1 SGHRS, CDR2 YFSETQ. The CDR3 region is CASSLGGQSVSSTDTQYF. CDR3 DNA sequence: TGCGCCAGCAGCTTAGGGGGACAGAGCGTTTCTAGCACAGATACGCAGTATTTT.

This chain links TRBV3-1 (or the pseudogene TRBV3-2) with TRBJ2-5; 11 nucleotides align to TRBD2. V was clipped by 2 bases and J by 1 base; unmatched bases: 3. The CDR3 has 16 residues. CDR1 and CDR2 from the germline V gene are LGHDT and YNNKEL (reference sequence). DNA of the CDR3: TGTGCCAGCAGCCAACGTAGCGGGGGGGCCCAAGAGACCCAGTACTTC. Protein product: CASSQRSGGAQETQYF.

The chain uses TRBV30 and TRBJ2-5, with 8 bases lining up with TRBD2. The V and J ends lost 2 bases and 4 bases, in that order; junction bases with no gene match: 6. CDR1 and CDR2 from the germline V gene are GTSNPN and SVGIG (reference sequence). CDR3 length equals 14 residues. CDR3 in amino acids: CAWSFRGGRETQYF. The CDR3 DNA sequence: TGTGCCTGGAGTTTCCGGGGGGGCCGAGAGACCCAGTACTTC.

The CDR3 is CASSLVRGYEQYF. The CDR3 DNA reads TGTGCCAGCAGCCTTGTCAGGGGCTACGAGCAGTACTTC. The chain recombines TRBV27 with TRBJ2-7, with TRBD1 as a possible D gene (6 bases). The CDR3 is made up of 13 amino acids. The ends were cut back, 6 bases at V and 3 bases at J, with 12 bases in the middle. Germline assignment: CDR1 MNHEY and CDR2 SMNVEV (reference sequence).

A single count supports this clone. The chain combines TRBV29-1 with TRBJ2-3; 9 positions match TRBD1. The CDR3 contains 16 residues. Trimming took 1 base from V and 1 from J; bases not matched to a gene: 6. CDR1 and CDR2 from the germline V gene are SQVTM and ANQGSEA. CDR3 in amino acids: CSVEGMTGGGTDTQYF. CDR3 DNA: TGCAGCGTTGAAGGAATGACAGGGGGTGGCACAGATACGCAGTATTTT.

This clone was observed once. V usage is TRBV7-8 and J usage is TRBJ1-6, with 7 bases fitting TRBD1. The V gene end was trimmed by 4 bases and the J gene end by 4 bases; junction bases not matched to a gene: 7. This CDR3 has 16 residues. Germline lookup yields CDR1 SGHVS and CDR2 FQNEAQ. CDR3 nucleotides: TGTGCCAGCAGCTCATTCCGGGACAGATATAATTCACCCCTCCACTTT. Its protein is CASSSFRDRYNSPLHF.

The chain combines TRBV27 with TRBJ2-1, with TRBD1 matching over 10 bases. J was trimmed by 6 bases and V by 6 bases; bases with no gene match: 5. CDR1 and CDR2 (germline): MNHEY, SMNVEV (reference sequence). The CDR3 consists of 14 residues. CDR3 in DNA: TGTGCCAGCAGCCGGGACAGGGGTGGCAATGAGCAGTTCTTC. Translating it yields CASSRDRGGNEQFF.

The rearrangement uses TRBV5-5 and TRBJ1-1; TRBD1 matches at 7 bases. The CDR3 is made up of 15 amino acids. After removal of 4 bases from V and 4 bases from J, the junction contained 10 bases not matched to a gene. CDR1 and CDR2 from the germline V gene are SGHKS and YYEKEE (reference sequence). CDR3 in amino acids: CASSLFLGQATEAFF. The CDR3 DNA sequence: TGTGCCAGCAGCCTCTTTCTAGGACAGGCCACTGAAGCTTTCTTT.

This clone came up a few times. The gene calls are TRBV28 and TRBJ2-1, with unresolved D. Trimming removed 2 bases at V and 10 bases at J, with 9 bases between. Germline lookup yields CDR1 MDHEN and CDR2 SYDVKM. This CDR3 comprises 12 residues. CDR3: CASSLGRSEQFF. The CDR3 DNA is TGTGCCAGCAGTTTAGGTAGGAGCGAGCAGTTCTTC. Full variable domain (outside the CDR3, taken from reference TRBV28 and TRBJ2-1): DVKVTQSSRYLVKRTGEKVFLECVQDMDHENMFWYRQDPGLGLRLIYFSYDVKMKEKGDIPEGYSVSREKKERFSLILESASTNQTSMYLCASSLGRSEQFFGPGTRLTVL.

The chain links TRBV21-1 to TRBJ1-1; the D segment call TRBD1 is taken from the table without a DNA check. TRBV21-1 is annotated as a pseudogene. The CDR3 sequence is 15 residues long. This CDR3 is CASSSRDRENTEAFF. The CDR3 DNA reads TGTGCCAGCAGCAGCAGGGACAGAGAGAACACTGAAGCTTTCTTT.

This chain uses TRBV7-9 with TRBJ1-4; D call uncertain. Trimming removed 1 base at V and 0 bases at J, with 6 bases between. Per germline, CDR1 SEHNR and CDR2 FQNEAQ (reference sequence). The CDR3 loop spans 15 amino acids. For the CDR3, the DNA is TGTGCCAGCAGCTTAGGACAAGCAACTAATGAAAAACTGTTTTTT. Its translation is CASSLGQATNEKLFF.

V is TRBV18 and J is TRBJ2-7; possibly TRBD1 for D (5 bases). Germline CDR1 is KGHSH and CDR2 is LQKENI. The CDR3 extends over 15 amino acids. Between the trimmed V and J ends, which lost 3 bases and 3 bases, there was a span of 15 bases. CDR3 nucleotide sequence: TGTGCCAGCTCACCCCAACAGGTCTCCGTCTACGAGCAGTACTTC. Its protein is CASSPQQVSVYEQYF.